This TCR beta chain was captured in a study of CD8 T cells in ankylosing spondylitis (dated by TCRdb to 2017 to 2019). For the study in its entirety: The study set out to find disease-linked TCR variants by profiling T cell receptor beta repertoires in ankylosing spondylitis patients and healthy donors. The whole study cohort included over a hundred healthy donors and about two dozen ankylosing spondylitis patients. Peripheral blood was sampled, and synovial fluid was additionally collected from ankylosing spondylitis patients. Results and caveats for the whole study, not just this receptor: In peripheral blood, the disease-linked clones were found at relatively low frequencies and had a CD8+ phenotype. The disease-linked clones were reported as significantly enriched in matched synovial fluid samples from ankylosing spondylitis patients. Blood from ankylosing spondylitis patients appeared to be characterized by a TCR beta motif made up of about 8 highly homologous amino acid variants. Some motif variants had previously been reported in the synovial fluid and blood of reactive arthritis patients, which suggests shared mechanisms of disease initiation.

TCRdb records Illumina HiSeq 2500 as the sequencer. TCR beta libraries were prepared by quantitative 5'-RACE with molecular barcodes. As for the authors' bioinformatics: A new computational method based on a probabilistic model of VDJ rearrangement was used to identify disease-linked TCR variants. The public sequencing data were trimmed at Q25 with fastp and processed into clonotypes with MiXCR by TCRdb, which kept only in-frame beta chains. A single entry per CDR3 protein holds the most common genes and DNA from its merged rows. Clone size and V and J calls follow TCRdb, not the original study. Within this sample are roughly 46,000 distinct CDR3 sequences, with over 3.5% of them counted one time only. The top ten clonotypes cover approximately 4% of the sample. This clonotype was counted ten times or more. Which antigen it targets is not known. Base quality data are lacking; no much larger clone is found one base away.

CDR1 and CDR2, per the germline V gene, are SGDLS and YYNGEE. The trim is 3 bases for V and 5 bases for J, with a gap of 9 bases between the germline ends. From its cysteine to its phenylalanine, the CDR3 spans 14 amino acids. The kept DNA is CDR3 alone, 42 bases in frame from the first base. The sequencing sample was made of blood, either unsorted or a sorted T cell fraction (not recorded which). This chain joins TRBV9 to TRBJ1-6; the D gene is possibly TRBD1, with 6 bases matching. This TCR came from a female donor with ankylosing spondylitis or in good health (not recorded which). The CDR3 has the sequence CASSGTANNSPLHF. The nucleotide sequence reads as follows: TGTGCCAGCAGCGGGACAGCCAATAATTCACCCCTCCACTTT.